The entry below describes one T cell receptor beta chain. Its antigen is still unknown. These data come from a study of beta chain features in type 1 diabetes. Study-wide findings and caveats: Highly expressing activated T cells could be over-counted with a cDNA template.

Isolation of CD4+ naive, central memory, regulatory and stem cell-like memory cells was achieved by sorting via CD45RO/CCR7/CD25/CD127/CD95/CD27. Expressed TCRB transcripts got sequenced, as all isolated RNA was reverse transcribed. Assay: immunoSEQ multiplex PCR; the TCRdb copy retains only in-frame clones and omits some. The sample consists of 250,000 to 300,000 clones, approximately 8.1% of them appearing once. The sample taken for sequencing was central memory CD4+ T cells from blood. This receptor was taken from a woman between 18 and 29 years old in good health.

CDR3 nucleotides: TGTGCCAGCAGCAACCGGGACAGGGGATTCACCGGGGAGCTGTTTTTT. Translating gives CASSNRDRGFTGELFF. This sequence joins TRBV9 and TRBJ2-2; 10 nucleotides match TRBD1. CDR1 is SGDLS, CDR2 YYNGEE, per germline. The CDR3 has 16 amino acids. With V trimmed by 4 bases and J by 4 bases, 7 bases remained unmatched.